The 4 T cell receptor beta chains given below trace back to one sample, sequenced in a study of cytomegalovirus exposure and HLA in healthy donors. PCR used 60 Vbeta primers and 13 Jbeta primers. Measured with immunoSEQ multiplex PCR; TCRdb has only the in-frame clones, and not every one. Of 35,000 to 45,000 clones listed, 82% are singletons. The specimen was PBMCs. These receptors were taken from a woman aged 18-29 years in good health and CMV-seropositive.

The chain employs TRBV7-9 and TRBJ2-5; possible D gene TRBD2, 5 bases. Germline V gene lookup returns CDR1 SEHNR and CDR2 FQNEAQ (reference sequence). The CDR3 totals 13 residues. V lost 5 bases, J lost 3 bases, and 10 bases lay in between. The CDR3 DNA reads as TGTGCCAGCAGCCCAGAGAGGGAAGAGACCCAGTACTTC. It encodes CASSPEREETQYF.

CDR3 nucleotide sequence: TGTGCCAGCAGTTACCGGGGAGGTGGTTACAATGAGCAGTTCTTC. Residues: CASSYRGGGYNEQFF. The chain has TRBV6-6 and TRBJ2-1; the D gene is possibly TRBD2 (6 bases). Per germline, CDR1 MNHNY and CDR2 SVGAGI (reference sequence). The CDR3 contains 15 residues. With 2 bases removed from V and 4 bases from J, the gap between germline ends came to 12 bases.

V is TRBV6-1 and J is TRBJ2-7; TRBD2 is a possible D gene (6 bases). The germline V gene encodes CDR1 MNHNS and CDR2 SASEGT. The V end was cut by 1 base, the J end by 4 bases, with 20 bases between. CDR3 length: 17 residues. CDR3 region: CASSEGRYSGRAYEQYF. DNA for the CDR3: TGTGCCAGCAGTGAAGGCAGATACAGCGGGCGGGCTTACGAGCAGTACTTC.

The rearrangement links TRBV9 to TRBJ2-1; 8 positions match TRBD2. V was clipped by 0 bases and J by 9 bases; unmatched bases: 8. From germline, CDR1 is SGDLS and CDR2 YYNGEE. The CDR3 consists of 15 residues. CDR3 DNA: TGTGCCAGCAGCGTAGTCGGGGGGGGCGGCGGTGAGCAGTTCTTC. It yields the protein CASSVVGGGGGEQFF.